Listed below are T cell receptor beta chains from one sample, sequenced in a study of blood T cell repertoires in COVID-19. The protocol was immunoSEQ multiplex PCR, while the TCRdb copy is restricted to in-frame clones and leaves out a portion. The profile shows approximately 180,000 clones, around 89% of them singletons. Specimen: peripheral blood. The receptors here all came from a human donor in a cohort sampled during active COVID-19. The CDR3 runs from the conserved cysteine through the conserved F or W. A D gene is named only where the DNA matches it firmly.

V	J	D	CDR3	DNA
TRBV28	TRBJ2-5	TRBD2	CASSPLAGSGEETQYF	TGTGCCAGCAGTCCGTTAGCGGGTTCGGGTGAGGAGACCCAGTACTTC
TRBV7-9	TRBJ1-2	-	CATIRDTIYGYTF	TGTGCCACAATACGCGACACCATCTATGGCTACACCTTC
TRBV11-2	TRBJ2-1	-	CASSFSFFGNNEQFF	TGTGCCAGCAGCTTTTCATTTTTCGGTAACAATGAGCAGTTCTTC
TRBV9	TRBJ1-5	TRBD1	CASSVTGGSQPQHF	TGTGCCAGCAGCGTAACAGGGGGCAGTCAGCCCCAGCATTTT
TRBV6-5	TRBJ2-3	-	CASRSGLSGTDTQYF	TGTGCCAGCAGGTCTGGACTCTCCGGCACAGATACGCAGTATTTT
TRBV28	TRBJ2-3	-	CATNPESWTDTQYF	TGTGCCACCAACCCGGAGTCATGGACAGATACGCAGTATTTT
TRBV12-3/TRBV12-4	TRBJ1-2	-	CASRSTGNYGYTF	TGTGCCAGCAGGTCCACAGGGAACTATGGCTACACCTTC
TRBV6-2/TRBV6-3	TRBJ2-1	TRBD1	CASSNLDRGPYNEQFF	TGTGCCAGCAGTAACCTGGACAGGGGGCCCTACAATGAGCAGTTCTTC
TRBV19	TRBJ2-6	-	CACGGAVDGANVLTF	TGTGCCTGTGGGGGGGCCGTTGATGGGGCCAACGTCCTGACTTTC
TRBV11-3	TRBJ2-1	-	CASSLVGGAYNEQFF	TGTGCCAGCAGCTTAGTGGGGGGGGCGTACAATGAGCAGTTCTTC
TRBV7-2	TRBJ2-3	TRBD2	CASSFLLAGGTDTQYF	TGTGCCAGCAGCTTCTTGCTAGCGGGGGGCACAGATACGCAGTATTTT
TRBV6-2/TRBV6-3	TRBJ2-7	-	CASSYSGVSYEQYF	TGTGCCAGCAGTTACTCCGGGGTCTCCTACGAGCAGTACTTC
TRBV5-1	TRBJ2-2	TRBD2	CASSPRTSGDTGELFF	TGCGCCAGCAGCCCCCGGACTAGCGGGGACACCGGGGAGCTGTTTTTT